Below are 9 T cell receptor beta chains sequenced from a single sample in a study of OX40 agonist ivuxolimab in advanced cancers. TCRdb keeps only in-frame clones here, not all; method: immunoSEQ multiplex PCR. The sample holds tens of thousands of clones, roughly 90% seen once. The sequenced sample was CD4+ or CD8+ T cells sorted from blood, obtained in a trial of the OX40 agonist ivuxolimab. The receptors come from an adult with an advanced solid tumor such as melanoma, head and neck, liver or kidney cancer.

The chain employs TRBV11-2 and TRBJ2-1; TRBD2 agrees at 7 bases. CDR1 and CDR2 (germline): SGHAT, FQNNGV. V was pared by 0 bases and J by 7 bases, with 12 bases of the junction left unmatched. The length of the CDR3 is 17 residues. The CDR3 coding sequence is TGTGCCAGCAGCTTAGATTTTGGGGCGGGGGTAGTAAATGAGCAGTTCTTC. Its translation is CASSLDFGAGVVNEQFF.

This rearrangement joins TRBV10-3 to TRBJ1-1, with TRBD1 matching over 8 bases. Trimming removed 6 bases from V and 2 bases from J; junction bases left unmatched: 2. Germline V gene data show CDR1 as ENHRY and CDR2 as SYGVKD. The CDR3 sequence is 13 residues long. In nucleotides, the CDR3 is TGTGCCATCAGGACAGGGGAAAACACTGAAGCTTTCTTT. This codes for CAIRTGENTEAFF.

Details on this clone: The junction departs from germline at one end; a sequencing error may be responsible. The CDR3 DNA is TGTGCCAGTAATATAAAGGACAGGGTGTTCAATCAGCCCCAGCATTTT. Protein: CASNIKDRVFNQPQHF. V gene TRBV19 combines with J gene TRBJ1-5, with 8 bases lining up with TRBD1. CDR1 and CDR2 (germline): LNHDA, SQIVND (reference sequence). The CDR3 extends over 16 amino acids.

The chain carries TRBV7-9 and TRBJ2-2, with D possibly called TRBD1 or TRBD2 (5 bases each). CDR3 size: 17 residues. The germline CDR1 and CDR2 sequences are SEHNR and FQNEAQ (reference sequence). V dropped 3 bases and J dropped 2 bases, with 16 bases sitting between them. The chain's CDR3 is CASSLAMGVSNTGELFF. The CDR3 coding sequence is TGTGCCAGCAGCTTGGCTATGGGGGTCTCCAACACCGGGGAGCTGTTTTTT.

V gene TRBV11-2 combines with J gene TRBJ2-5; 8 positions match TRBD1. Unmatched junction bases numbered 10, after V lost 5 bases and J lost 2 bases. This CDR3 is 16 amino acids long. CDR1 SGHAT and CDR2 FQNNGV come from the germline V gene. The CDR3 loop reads CASSRWTGLSQETQYF. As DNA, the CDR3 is TGTGCCAGCAGCCGTTGGACAGGGCTGTCGCAAGAGACCCAGTACTTC.

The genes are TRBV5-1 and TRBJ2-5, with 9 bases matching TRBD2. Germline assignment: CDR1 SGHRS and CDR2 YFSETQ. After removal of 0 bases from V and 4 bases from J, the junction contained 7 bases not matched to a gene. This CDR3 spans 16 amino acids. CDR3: CASSLVRGLAGETQYF. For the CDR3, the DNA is TGCGCCAGCAGCTTGGTTCGGGGACTAGCAGGAGAGACCCAGTACTTC.

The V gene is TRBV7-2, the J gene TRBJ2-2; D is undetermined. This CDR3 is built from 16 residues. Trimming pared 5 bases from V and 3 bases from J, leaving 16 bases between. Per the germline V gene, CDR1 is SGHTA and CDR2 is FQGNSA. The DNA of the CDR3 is TGTGCCAGCAGCCCCCGAGTAGGAACTTACACCGGGGAGCTGTTTTTT. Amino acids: CASSPRVGTYTGELFF.

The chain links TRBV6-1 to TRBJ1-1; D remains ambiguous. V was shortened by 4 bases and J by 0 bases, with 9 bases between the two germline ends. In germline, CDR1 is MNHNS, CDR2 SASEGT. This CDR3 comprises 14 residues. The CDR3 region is CASSGTRMNTEAFF. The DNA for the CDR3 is TGTGCCAGCAGTGGTACCAGAATGAACACTGAAGCTTTCTTT.

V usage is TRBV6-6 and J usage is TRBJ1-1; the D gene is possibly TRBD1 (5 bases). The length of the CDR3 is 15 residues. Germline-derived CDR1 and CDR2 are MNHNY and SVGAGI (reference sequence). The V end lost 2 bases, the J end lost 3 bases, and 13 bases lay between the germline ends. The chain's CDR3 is CASSYTHGQDTEAFF. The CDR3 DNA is TGTGCCAGCAGTTACACACACGGACAAGACACTGAAGCTTTCTTT.